This TCR beta chain was captured in a study of CD8 T cells in Susac syndrome. The patients who served as multiple sclerosis controls were treatment-naive and had stable or active relapsing-remitting disease that fulfilled the revised McDonald criteria. Negative isolation yielded CD4+ and CD8+ T cells, and FACS enriched TEMRA cells. Random-hexamer reverse transcription was applied to roughly 0.5 to 1 ug RNA. From the immunoSEQ multiplex PCR reads, TCRdb called clonotypes with MiXCR, one entry per CDR3 protein. In the table there are approximately 230,000 distinct CDR3 sequences, 80% to 95% of which are singletons. CDR1 is MGHDK, CDR2 SYGVNS, per germline. The CDR3 spans 13 residues. The V end lost 6 bases, the J end lost 2 bases, and 9 bases lay between the germline ends. This clonotype was detected only once.

This sequence originates from a human donor with multiple sclerosis. The chain couples TRBV25-1 to TRBJ2-3, with a weak D call TRBD1 (5 bases). The sequencing input was CD4+ T cells from PBMCs. The CDR3 reads CASSLDTTDTQYF. The CDR3 nucleotides read TGTGCCAGCAGCCTGGACACCACAGATACGCAGTATTTT.